Listed here are 18 T cell receptor beta chains from one sample, sequenced in a study of T cells in Graves' hyperthyroidism and ophthalmopathy. The source material, RNA transcripts, was used to amplify TCR beta CDR3 regions. The HTBI primer set served for first-round RT-PCR of the TCR CDR3. TCRdb called the multiplex PCR reads again in MiXCR, with one record for every CDR3 protein. The sample holds 210,000 or so distinct CDR3 sequences; about a sixth are singletons and the top ten take 50%. Input material: blood. Receptors originate from a man in his fifties or sixties with Graves' hyperthyroidism.

This clonotype was seen ten or more times. The CDR3 protein is CASSLRRPYEQYF. The CDR3 DNA reads as TGTGCCAGCAGTTTGAGGCGCCCCTACGAGCAGTACTTC. This chain joins TRBV12-3 or TRBV12-4 and TRBJ2-7; no reliable D call. V was clipped by 3 bases and J by 2 bases, with 8 bases between them. The CDR3 has 13 residues.

In its sample, this clonotype was seen a few times. The chain has TRBV7-6 and TRBJ1-6; tentative D call: TRBD1 (6 bases). CDR1 is SGHVS and CDR2 is FNYEAQ in the germline V gene. V was cut by 5 bases and J by 9 bases, with 11 bases left in between. CDR3 length: 13 amino acids. CDR3: CASSGEQGSPLHF. For the CDR3, the DNA is TGTGCCAGCAGCGGGGAACAGGGTTCACCCCTCCACTTT.

This clonotype occurred many times. The gene calls are TRBV10-3 and TRBJ2-2, with TRBD1 identical over 8 bases. CDR1 is ENHRY and CDR2 is SYGVKD in the germline V gene. J gave up 6 bases and V 7 bases, and 4 bases lay outside the gene matches. The CDR3 is made up of 13 amino acids. The CDR3 bases are TGTGCCATCACCCGACAGGGGTCCGGGGAGCTGTTTTTT. Translated: CAITRQGSGELFF.

The chain combines TRBV28 with TRBJ1-1; no reliable D call. Trimming removed 3 bases from V and 0 bases from J, with 11 bases in between. Germline CDR1 is MDHEN and CDR2 is SYDVKM. The CDR3 is made up of 15 amino acids. Here the CDR3 reads CASSFVRALNTEAFF. The CDR3 DNA sequence: TGTGCCAGCAGTTTTGTAAGGGCCCTGAACACTGAAGCTTTCTTT.

This clonotype was seen many times. The V and J genes are TRBV19 and TRBJ2-1; D gene uncertain. This CDR3 has 15 residues. Germline V gene lookup returns CDR1 LNHDA and CDR2 SQIVND (reference sequence). Between the trimmed V and J ends, which lost 0 bases and 6 bases, there was a span of 12 bases. The CDR3 DNA reads as TGTGCCAGTAGTATAGATCTGAGCCATCCCAATGAGCAGTTCTTC. Protein: CASSIDLSHPNEQFF. Based on the CDR3 plus reference TRBV19 and TRBJ2-1, the full variable domain is DGGITQSPKYLFRKEGQNVTLSCEQNLNHDAMYWYRQDPGQGLRLIYYSQIVNDFQKGDIAEGYSVSREKKESFPLTVTSAQKNPTAFYLCASSIDLSHPNEQFFGPGTRLTVL.

This clonotype was observed many times. The genes are TRBV11-3 and TRBJ2-1; TRBD1 might be the D (6 bases). Trimming left V 2 bases short and J 9 bases short, with 11 bases between. Per germline, CDR1 SGHNT and CDR2 YENEEA. This CDR3 spans 13 amino acids. This CDR3 is CASSLQGSGEQFF. CDR3 DNA: TGTGCCAGCAGCTTACAGGGGTCAGGTGAGCAGTTCTTC.

This chain links TRBV5-6 with TRBJ1-2; the D gene is possibly TRBD1 (6 bases). The CDR3 is 14 amino acids. Trimming removed 4 bases at V and 7 bases at J, with 17 bases between. The germline gives CDR1 SGHDT, CDR2 YYEEEE. The CDR3: CASSAGQGLGGYTF. Here the CDR3 DNA reads TGTGCCAGCAGCGCGGGGCAGGGGCTGGGTGGCTACACCTTC. Variable domain in full (rest from reference TRBV5-6 and TRBJ1-2): DAGVTQSPTHLIKTRGQQVTLRCSPKSGHDTVSWYQQALGQGPQFIFQYYEEEERQRGNFPDRFSGHQFPNYSSELNVNALLLGDSALYLCASSAGQGLGGYTFGSGTRLTVV.

In its sample, this clonotype was seen many times. The rearrangement links TRBV5-1 to TRBJ2-7; 7 bases are a match to TRBD1. The trim removed 3 bases at V and 3 bases at J, leaving 6 bases unmatched. The CDR3 sequence is 14 residues long. The germline gives CDR1 SGHRS, CDR2 YFSETQ. The CDR3 is CASSWATGNYEQYF. The CDR3 DNA reads as TGCGCCAGCAGCTGGGCGACAGGGAACTACGAGCAGTACTTC.

This chain uses TRBV13 with TRBJ1-5; TRBD1 might be the D (5 bases). CDR1 and CDR2 (germline): PRHDT, FYEKMQ (reference sequence). CDR3 size: 16 residues. Trimming removed 0 bases at V and 2 bases at J, with 11 bases between. The CDR3 loop is CASSLGAVGRNQPQHF. The DNA of the CDR3 is TGTGCCAGCAGCTTAGGCGCGGTGGGGCGCAATCAGCCCCAGCATTTT.

This clonotype was recorded a few times. The chain is built from TRBV29-1 and TRBJ2-7; D gene uncertain. Germline CDR1 reads SQVTM; CDR2 reads ANQGSEA. This CDR3 contains 15 residues. The ends were cut back, 2 bases at V and 0 bases at J, with 14 bases in the middle. CDR3: CSVERVGPNSYEQYF. The CDR3 coding sequence is TGCAGCGTTGAAAGGGTCGGCCCTAACTCCTACGAGCAGTACTTC.

The J gene is TRBJ2-5, the V gene TRBV7-9; D call uncertain. Germline assignment: CDR1 SEHNR and CDR2 FQNEAQ (reference sequence). This CDR3 has 14 residues. With 1 base removed from V and 1 base from J, the gap between germline ends came to 7 bases. The CDR3 sequence is CASSLGTAQETQYF. The CDR3 region has the DNA TGTGCCAGCAGCTTAGGGACGGCCCAAGAGACCCAGTACTTC.

This clonotype showed up many times. This rearrangement joins TRBV27 to TRBJ2-1, with D maybe TRBD1 (6 bases). The germline gives CDR1 MNHEY, CDR2 SMNVEV (reference sequence). The CDR3 consists of 13 residues. The germline V and J ends were trimmed by 4 bases and 6 bases, with 10 bases remaining between them. CDR3 bases: TGTGCCAGCAGTTCCAGGGGCGGCAATGAGCAGTTCTTC. It specifies CASSSRGGNEQFF.

This clonotype was counted many times. The chain has TRBV20-1 and TRBJ2-1, with 10 bases aligning to TRBD1. Trimming at V came to 2 bases and at J to 6 bases, leaving 13 bases not matched to a gene. The CDR3 is made up of 17 amino acids. Germline assignment: CDR1 DFQATT and CDR2 SNEGSKA (reference sequence). The CDR3 loop is CSARNPGTGELINEQFF. CDR3 DNA sequence: TGCAGTGCTAGAAACCCCGGGACAGGGGAGTTAATCAATGAGCAGTTCTTC.

This clonotype came up a few times. The chain couples TRBV15 to TRBJ1-2; D is unclear. Germline CDR1 LNHNV, CDR2 YYDKDF (reference sequence). The CDR3 contains 15 residues. The V end was cut by 1 base, the J end by 4 bases, with 13 bases between. This CDR3 reads CATSRGTGVSYGYTF. The CDR3 DNA sequence: TGTGCCACCAGCAGAGGTACGGGAGTTAGCTATGGCTACACCTTC.

This clonotype was recorded at least ten times. The chain has TRBV28 and TRBJ1-1; 8 positions match TRBD1. This CDR3 has 15 amino acids. V was clipped by 6 bases and J by 2 bases; unmatched bases: 8. The germline V gene has CDR1 MDHEN and CDR2 SYDVKM. The CDR3 protein is CASRPDREINTEAFF. CDR3 nucleotide sequence: TGTGCCAGCAGACCGGACAGGGAAATTAACACTGAAGCTTTCTTT.

This clonotype was seen at least ten times. This rearrangement joins TRBV27 to TRBJ2-7; 15 positions agree with TRBD2. Losses at the gene ends were 6 bases for V and 3 bases for J; bases not matched to a gene: 3. Germline values: CDR1 MNHEY, CDR2 SMNVEV (reference sequence). This CDR3 is built from 15 residues. The DNA for the CDR3 is TGTGCCAGCAGAGGACTAGCGGGAGGGGACTACGAGCAGTACTTC. Protein sequence: CASRGLAGGDYEQYF.

This clonotype occurred many times. The CDR3 coding sequence is TGTGCCAGCAGCCCCTGGGCGGGGACAGGGGCCGGAAAACTGTTTTTT. Translated, it gives CASSPWAGTGAGKLFF. The rearrangement joins TRBV7-2 to TRBJ1-4; 10 bases align to TRBD1. CDR1 is SGHTA and CDR2 is FQGNSA in the germline V gene. V lost 5 bases and J lost 10; bases outside the gene matches: 13. This CDR3 is 16 amino acids long.

This clonotype showed up just a few times. This chain connects TRBV5-4 to TRBJ2-7; D might be TRBD2 (6 bases). This CDR3 comprises 13 residues. Trimming removed 9 bases from V and 2 bases from J, with 15 bases in between. The germline CDR1 and CDR2 sequences are SGHNT and YYREEE (reference sequence). Here the CDR3 reads CANFIAEPYEQYF. Here the CDR3 DNA reads TGTGCCAACTTTATAGCGGAACCCTACGAGCAGTACTTC.